This note documents a single T cell receptor beta chain sequence. The junction departs from germline at one end; a sequencing error may be responsible. This sample stems from a study of T cells after somatic rescue of genetic block. Germline V lookup: CDR1 LGHNA, CDR2 YSLEER. The CDR3 has 14 amino acids. Measured with immunoSEQ multiplex PCR; TCRdb has only the in-frame clones, and not every one. This table holds around 70,000 clones, under 95% found once. The clonotype comes from a man aged 40-49 years. The sequencing sample was made of peripheral blood mononuclear cells (PBMCs). The chain carries TRBV4-3 and TRBJ2-3, with TRBD2 matching 15 bases. The CDR3 DNA follows: TGCGCCAGCAGCCAAGAGTGGACTAGCGGGAGGGTGGTATTT. This gives the protein CASSQEWTSGRVVF.